Below are 5 T cell receptor beta chains sequenced from a single sample in a study of cytomegalovirus exposure and HLA in healthy donors. PCR primers comprised 60 Vbeta and 13 Jbeta primers. The repertoire was sequenced with immunoSEQ multiplex PCR; TCRdb's copy has only in-frame clones and lacks some. The repertoire has about 160,000 clones, 80% of them found once; the top ten carry 6.3%. Sequencing was done on a sample of PBMCs. The receptors were gathered from a male donor in good health and CMV-seropositive.

The chain links TRBV5-4 to TRBJ2-7, with D unresolved. V was trimmed by 3 bases and J by 0 bases, leaving 10 bases between them. This CDR3 spans 14 amino acids. Looked up from germline, CDR1 is SGHNT and CDR2 is YYREEE (reference sequence). The CDR3 DNA follows: TGTGCCAGCAGCTCCCGACACCACTCCTACGAGCAGTACTTC. It translates to CASSSRHHSYEQYF.

CDR3: CAISETRTEAFF. DNA of the CDR3: TGTGCCATCAGTGAGACCAGAACTGAAGCTTTCTTT. The chain couples TRBV10-3 to TRBJ1-1; D is uncertain. This CDR3 spans 12 amino acids. Trimming took off 2 bases at V and 5 bases at J, with 6 bases between the two ends. The germline V gene encodes CDR1 ENHRY and CDR2 SYGVKD.

The CDR3 region has the DNA TGTGCCAGCAGCCGACTCCGGGACAGGGCTGCGGGCGTGGGGAAGACCCAGTACTTC. It translates to CASSRLRDRAAGVGKTQYF. The gene calls are TRBV2 and TRBJ2-5; TRBD1 aligns across 9 bases. The CDR3 loop spans 19 amino acids. The germline V gene encodes CDR1 SNHLY and CDR2 FYNNEI. Trimming cost V 6 bases and J 6 bases; bases outside gene matches: 23.

This clone is a singleton in its sample. The V gene is TRBV28, the J gene TRBJ2-5, with D possibly being TRBD2 (6 bases). The end of the DNA fits TRBJ2-7 better, so the J call may be wrong. CDR3 size: 13 residues. Germline V gene sequence: CDR1 MDHEN, CDR2 SYDVKM. The CDR3 here is CASRNGGAYEQYF. For the CDR3, the DNA is TGTGCCAGCAGGAACGGAGGGGCCTACGAGCAGTACTTC.

The V gene is TRBV28, the J gene TRBJ2-5, with TRBD2 identical over 7 bases. CDR1 is MDHEN and CDR2 is SYDVKM in the germline V gene. The V segment lost 2 bases and the J segment 4 bases; nucleotides outside the gene matches: 7. CDR3 length: 15 amino acids. For the CDR3, the DNA is TGTGCCAGCAGTTTAGAGCGGGATGGTAGAGAGACCCAGTACTTC. This encodes CASSLERDGRETQYF.